The rows below give T cell receptor beta chains drawn from one sample of a study of T cell responses to AZD1222 COVID-19 vaccine. Assay used: immunoSEQ multiplex PCR; TCRdb lists only in-frame clones, some missing. The sample lists about 92,000 clones, 91% occurring once. The sequenced sample was peripheral blood, obtained on day 0 of AZD1222 vaccination. The receptors shown here come from an adult in good health. The CDR3 runs from the conserved cysteine through the conserved F or W. D genes are given only for firm matches. The listing skips clone size in some rows; elsewhere it reads once, few, many or a size class.

v_call: TRBV19
j_call: TRBJ2-7
clone_size: -
d_call: -
cdr3_nt: TGTGCCAGTAGTCCCGGAGAGGGAATAACCTACGAGCAGTACTTC
cdr3_aa: CASSPGEGITYEQYF

v_call: TRBV6-6
j_call: TRBJ1-1
clone_size: -
d_call: -
cdr3_nt: TGTGCCGGAGGGACCTCCCCTGAAGCTTTCTTT
cdr3_aa: CAGGTSPEAFF

v_call: TRBV5-1
j_call: TRBJ2-7
clone_size: -
d_call: -
cdr3_nt: TGCGCCAGCAGCTTGGTGATAGGTTCGGCCGAGCAGTACTTC
cdr3_aa: CASSLVIGSAEQYF

v_call: TRBV19
j_call: TRBJ1-5
clone_size: few
d_call: -
cdr3_nt: TGTGCCAGTACGGAGGGAAATAATCAGCCCCAGCATTTT
cdr3_aa: CASTEGNNQPQHF

v_call: TRBV12-3/TRBV12-4
j_call: TRBJ1-1
clone_size: few
d_call: -
cdr3_nt: TGTGCCAGCAGCCCAGGGGTCGGGACTGAAGCTTTCTTT
cdr3_aa: CASSPGVGTEAFF

v_call: TRBV10-3
j_call: TRBJ2-3
clone_size: -
d_call: TRBD1
cdr3_nt: TGTGCCATCGGCAACAGGGGAACAGATACGCAGTATTTT
cdr3_aa: CAIGNRGTDTQYF

v_call: TRBV19
j_call: TRBJ1-1
clone_size: -
d_call: TRBD1
cdr3_nt: TGTGCCAGTAGTTCCAAACAGGGGGCTACTACTGAAGCTTTCTTT
cdr3_aa: CASSSKQGATTEAFF

v_call: TRBV2
j_call: TRBJ1-5
clone_size: -
d_call: TRBD1
cdr3_nt: TGTGCCAGCAGTGAATTCAGGGACAGGGGGCTTAATCAGCCCCAGCATTTT
cdr3_aa: CASSEFRDRGLNQPQHF

v_call: TRBV3-1/TRBV3-2
j_call: TRBJ1-3
clone_size: -
d_call: -
cdr3_nt: TGTGCCAGCAGCCAAGTTGGGGTTACAGGAAACACCATATATTTT
cdr3_aa: CASSQVGVTGNTIYF

v_call: TRBV5-1
j_call: TRBJ2-2
clone_size: -
d_call: -
cdr3_nt: TGCGCCAGCAGCTCCAGGACTACCACCGGGGAGCTGTTTTTT
cdr3_aa: CASSSRTTTGELFF

v_call: TRBV23-1
j_call: TRBJ1-1
clone_size: -
d_call: TRBD1
cdr3_nt: TGCGCCAGCAGTCAATCGGCAGGGGGCGCGGTGAACACTGAAGCTTTCTTT
cdr3_aa: CASSQSAGGAVNTEAFF

v_call: TRBV11-1
j_call: TRBJ2-5
clone_size: -
d_call: -
cdr3_nt: TGTGCCAGCAGCCCCTCCCCAGGGGTGCAAGAGACCCAGTACTTC
cdr3_aa: CASSPSPGVQETQYF

v_call: TRBV21-1
j_call: TRBJ1-2
clone_size: -
d_call: -
cdr3_nt: TGTGCCAGCAGGATCGCGGGGGTGTACTATGGTGGCTACACCTTC
cdr3_aa: CASRIAGVYYGGYTF

v_call: TRBV5-1
j_call: TRBJ1-2
clone_size: -
d_call: -
cdr3_nt: TGCGCCAGCAGCTTGGTGGGAAATAGGTATGGCTACACCTTC
cdr3_aa: CASSLVGNRYGYTF

v_call: TRBV4-2
j_call: TRBJ2-2
clone_size: -
d_call: -
cdr3_nt: TGTGCCAGCAGCCAAGAACTAGTGAGCACCGGGGAGCTGTTTTTT
cdr3_aa: CASSQELVSTGELFF

v_call: TRBV5-1
j_call: TRBJ1-4
clone_size: -
d_call: -
cdr3_nt: TGCGCCAGCGGATTCGGAGGGGGTCATGAAAAACTGTTTTTT
cdr3_aa: CASGFGGGHEKLFF

v_call: TRBV5-4
j_call: TRBJ1-3
clone_size: -
d_call: TRBD1
cdr3_nt: TGTGCCAGCAGCCTGGGACAGCCTTTCTCTGGAAACACCATATATTTT
cdr3_aa: CASSLGQPFSGNTIYF

v_call: TRBV7-3
j_call: TRBJ2-7
clone_size: -
d_call: -
cdr3_nt: TGTGCCAGCAGATCCGCCGGAGGCCCCTACGAGCAGTACTTC
cdr3_aa: CASRSAGGPYEQYF

v_call: TRBV2
j_call: TRBJ2-7
clone_size: -
d_call: -
cdr3_nt: TGTGCCAGCAGGGGGACCTCCTACGAGCAGTACTTC
cdr3_aa: CASRGTSYEQYF

v_call: TRBV19
j_call: TRBJ2-3
clone_size: -
d_call: TRBD2
cdr3_nt: TGTGCCAGTAGGACTAGCGGGAGCACAGATACGCAGTATTTT
cdr3_aa: CASRTSGSTDTQYF

v_call: TRBV27
j_call: TRBJ1-1
clone_size: -
d_call: -
cdr3_nt: TGTGCCAGCAGTTTGAGGAGGGAAAACACTGAAGCTTTCTTT
cdr3_aa: CASSLRRENTEAFF

v_call: TRBV5-6
j_call: TRBJ2-3
clone_size: -
d_call: TRBD2
cdr3_nt: TGTGCCAGCAGCCAAGACTTACTAGCGGGCACAGATACGCAGTATTTT
cdr3_aa: CASSQDLLAGTDTQYF

v_call: TRBV5-3
j_call: TRBJ2-1
clone_size: -
d_call: TRBD2
cdr3_nt: TGTGCCAGAAGTTTAGCGGGAGGGTTGTACAATGAGCAGTTCTTC
cdr3_aa: CARSLAGGLYNEQFF